This T cell receptor (beta chain) originates from a study of blood T cell repertoires in COVID-19. Across the study: T cells, B-cell-depleted T cells, or PBMCs supplied cDNA or gDNA.

Participants, about 18 to 90 years old, spanned 24 US areas. All recovered Cohort 3 donors got two negative PCRs, got clearance, or saw symptom resolution. The V end lost 2 bases, the J end lost 3 bases, and 9 bases lay between the germline ends. The germline V gene encodes CDR1 GTSNPN and CDR2 SVGIG (reference sequence). The CDR3 runs 13 residues. The table came from immunoSEQ multiplex PCR; TCRdb's copy has only in-frame clones and leaves some out. The sample gives under 200,000 clones, around 90% of which show up once; approximately 8% is in the top ten. The rearrangement joins TRBV30 to TRBJ2-3, with D tentatively TRBD2 (5 bases). Material for sequencing was PBMCs or T cells enriched from blood (not recorded which). This TCR derives from a woman aged 18-29 years who had recovered from COVID-19. This CDR3 reads CAWSYSGTDTQYF. The CDR3 DNA reads as TGTGCCTGGAGTTACTCGGGGACAGATACGCAGTATTTT.